Listed below are T cell receptor beta chains from one sample, sequenced in a study of OX40 agonist ivuxolimab in advanced cancers. The repertoire was sequenced with immunoSEQ multiplex PCR; TCRdb's copy has only in-frame clones and lacks some. The sample lists 80,000 to 100,000 clones; roughly 91% were seen once. Sequenced here: CD4+ or CD8+ T cells sorted from blood, sampled in a trial of the OX40 agonist ivuxolimab. These receptors came from an adult with an advanced solid tumor such as melanoma, head and neck, liver or kidney cancer. Each CDR3 is given with its conserved first and last residue. A D gene is named only where the DNA matches it firmly. The listing skips clone size in some rows; elsewhere it reads once, few, many or a size class.

CDR3nt | CDR3aa | j_gene | abundance | d_gene | v_gene
TGTGCCAGCAGTTTAGGGTCCCACAGGGCCTTAGAGCAGTTCTTC | CASSLGSHRALEQFF | TRBJ2-1 | . | . | TRBV28
TGTGCCAGCAGTTACCCTCTGGAAGATACGCAGTATTTT | CASSYPLEDTQYF | TRBJ2-3 | . | . | TRBV6-6
TGCGCCAGCAGCTTTAGCGGGAGTTGGGATACGCAGTATTTT | CASSFSGSWDTQYF | TRBJ2-3 | . | TRBD2 | TRBV5-1
TGTGCCAGCAGTGACCGGGACAGGGGGCTGTACGAGCAGTACTTC | CASSDRDRGLYEQYF | TRBJ2-7 | . | TRBD1 | TRBV6-1
TGTGCCAGCAGTTACGGGGGGCCGGGGGAGACCCAGTACTTC | CASSYGGPGETQYF | TRBJ2-5 | . | . | TRBV6-5
TGTGCCAGCAGTTACTCCAGGGGGCGCACAGATACGCAGTATTTT | CASSYSRGRTDTQYF | TRBJ2-3 | . | TRBD1 | TRBV6-5
TGTGCCATCAGGGGCGGAACGTACAATGAGCAGTTCTTC | CAIRGGTYNEQFF | TRBJ2-1 | . | . | TRBV10-3
TGTGCCAGCAGTTCCATTATAAGGTGGACGACTGAAGCTTTCTTT | CASSSIIRWTTEAFF | TRBJ1-1 | once | . | TRBV28
TGTGCTAGTGGTCTAGCGGGAGGATTCAATGAGCAGTTCTTC | CASGLAGGFNEQFF | TRBJ2-1 | once | TRBD2 | TRBV12-5
TGTGCCAGCAGCTCCTCCGGGGACAGCTCCTACGAGCAGTACTTC | CASSSSGDSSYEQYF | TRBJ2-7 | . | TRBD1 | TRBV7-8
TGTGCCAGCAGCTTAGACTCTGGGGCAGCTGTCACCGGGGAGCTGTTTTTT | CASSLDSGAAVTGELFF | TRBJ2-2 | . | . | TRBV7-2
TGTGCCAGCAGCTTAGGTAACCGGGGACACAATGAGCAGTTCTTC | CASSLGNRGHNEQFF | TRBJ2-1 | . | . | TRBV11-3
TGTGCCAGCGCGTTAAGCGGGAGAGGAGGCGAGCAGTACTTC | CASALSGRGGEQYF | TRBJ2-7 | . | TRBD2 | TRBV6-1
TGTGCCAGCAGTTTATCGGAGCGGGTTCATGGCTACACCTTC | CASSLSERVHGYTF | TRBJ1-2 | . | . | TRBV28
TGTGCCAGCAGTTTAATGGGAGGACCCGTCGCAGCCAAAAACATTCAGTACTTC | CASSLMGGPVAAKNIQYF | TRBJ2-4 | . | . | TRBV27
TGTGCCAGCAGCCCAGGACTAGCGGGAGGCTACGAGCAGTACTTC | CASSPGLAGGYEQYF | TRBJ2-7 | . | TRBD2 | TRBV7-2
TGTGCCAGCAGTAGGTTCCGGAGGTCCGGGGAGCAGTACTTC | CASSRFRRSGEQYF | TRBJ2-7 | . | . | TRBV6-5
TGTGCCAGCAGTGGACTAGCGGTCCTAGATACGCAGTATTTT | CASSGLAVLDTQYF | TRBJ2-3 | . | TRBD2 | TRBV2
TGTGCCAGCATTGCAGCAGGGTCCGGCACAGATACGCAGTATTTT | CASIAAGSGTDTQYF | TRBJ2-3 | . | . | TRBV6-5
TGTGCCAGCAGTTCCTCCCGTATGGGACTAGCTGGGTACGAGCAGTACTTC | CASSSSRMGLAGYEQYF | TRBJ2-7 | . | TRBD2 | TRBV28
TGCAGCGTTACCTCCTACGAGCAGTACTTC | CSVTSYEQYF | TRBJ2-7 | once | . | TRBV29-1
TGTGCCAGCAGTTTAAGGAACAAAAACTACGAGCAGTACTTC | CASSLRNKNYEQYF | TRBJ2-7 | . | . | TRBV27
TGCGCCAGCAGCTTGATGGGGGATCATGGTGAGCAGTTCTTC | CASSLMGDHGEQFF | TRBJ2-1 | once | . | TRBV5-1
TGTGCCACCAGCAGAAGGGGACAGGGGGCCGCCGAAGCTTTCTTT | CATSRRGQGAAEAFF | TRBJ1-1 | . | TRBD1 | TRBV15
TGTGCCAGCCAAGGACTAGCGGGAGAGACCCAGTACTTC | CASQGLAGETQYF | TRBJ2-5 | . | TRBD2 | TRBV6-1
TGTGCCAGCAGTGGGCGGACTGGGGCCAAAAACATTCAGTACTTC | CASSGRTGAKNIQYF | TRBJ2-4 | . | . | TRBV25-1